This T cell receptor (beta chain) appears in the sequencing data of a study of T-cell reconstitution after alpha-beta-depleted transplantation in children. General observations from the study: T-cell numbers and diversity one year post-transplant derived largely from freshly generated T cells. Reportedly, only several hundred clones from non-depleted graft cells drove alpha-beta T-cell counts at about two months. Diversity of TCRbeta at day 60 was high in some patients, arising from surviving recipient T cells and thymic progenitors.

Germline-derived CDR1 and CDR2 are SNHLY and FYNNEI. With V trimmed by 2 bases and J by 4 bases, 10 bases remained unmatched. This CDR3 comprises 17 residues. A TCRbeta library incorporating unique molecular identifiers was prepared. TCRdb ran MiXCR on the PCR reads and lists one entry per CDR3 protein. The sample lists 440,000 or so distinct CDR3 sequences, around 46% occurring once. This clonotype came up many times. Its antigen is unknown. The sequences come from PBMCs, collected before TCRalphabeta/CD19-depleted stem cell transplant. The chain employs TRBV2 and TRBJ1-4; TRBD1 agrees at 7 bases. The TCR sequence derives from a girl aged 2 to 9 with aplastic anemia, due to receive a stem cell transplant. As DNA, the CDR3 is TGTGCCAGCAGTGAAAGGAGACCCGGGACAGATAATGAAAAACTGTTTTTT. This sequence encodes CASSERRPGTDNEKLFF. The full variable domain, its missing parts supplied by reference TRBV2 and TRBJ1-4, is EPEVTQTPSHQVTQMGQEVILRCVPISNHLYFYWYRQILGQKVEFLVSFYNNEISEKSEIFDDQFSVERPDGSNFTLKIRSTKLEDSAMYFCASSERRPGTDNEKLFFGSGTQLSVL.